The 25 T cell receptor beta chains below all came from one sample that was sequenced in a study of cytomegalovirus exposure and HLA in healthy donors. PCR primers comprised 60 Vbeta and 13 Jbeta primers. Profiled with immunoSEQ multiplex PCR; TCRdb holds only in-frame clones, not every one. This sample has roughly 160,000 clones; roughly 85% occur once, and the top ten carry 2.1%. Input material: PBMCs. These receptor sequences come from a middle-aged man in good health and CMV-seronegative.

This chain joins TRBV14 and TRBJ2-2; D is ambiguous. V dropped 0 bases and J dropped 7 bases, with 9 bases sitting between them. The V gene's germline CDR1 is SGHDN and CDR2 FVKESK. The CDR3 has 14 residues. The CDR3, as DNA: TGTGCCAGCAGCCAAGAGTGGCGGAGCGGGGAGCTGTTTTTT. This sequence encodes CASSQEWRSGELFF.

The CDR3 DNA reads as TGTGCCAGCAGCGCCACAGGGACGAGTACTCCGGCGGAAAAACTGTTTTTT. This encodes CASSATGTSTPAEKLFF. This chain connects TRBV5-6 to TRBJ1-4; TRBD1 might be the D (6 bases). The V gene's germline CDR1 is SGHDT and CDR2 YYEEEE. CDR3 length equals 17 residues. The V and J ends lost 4 bases and 8 bases respectively, with 24 bases between them.

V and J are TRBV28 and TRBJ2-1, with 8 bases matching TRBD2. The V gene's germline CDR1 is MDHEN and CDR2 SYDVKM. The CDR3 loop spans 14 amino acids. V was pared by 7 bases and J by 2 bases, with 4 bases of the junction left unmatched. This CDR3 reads CASTPGGTYNEQFF. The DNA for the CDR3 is TGTGCCAGCACCCCGGGGGGGACCTACAATGAGCAGTTCTTC.

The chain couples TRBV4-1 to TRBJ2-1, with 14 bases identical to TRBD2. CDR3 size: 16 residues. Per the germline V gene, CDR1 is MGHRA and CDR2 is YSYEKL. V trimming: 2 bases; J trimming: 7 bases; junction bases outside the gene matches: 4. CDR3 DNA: TGCGCCAGCAGCCAACCGACTAGCGGGAGGGGGAATGAGCAGTTCTTC. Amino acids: CASSQPTSGRGNEQFF.

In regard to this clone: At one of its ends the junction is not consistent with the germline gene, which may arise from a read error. CDR3 bases: TGTGCCAGCAGCTCGTCGGGACTCCGCAATGAGCAGCTCTTC. Amino acid sequence: CASSSSGLRNEQLF. The chain is built from TRBV11-2 and TRBJ2-1; TRBD2 is a possible D gene (6 bases). The germline gives CDR1 SGHAT, CDR2 FQNNGV. The CDR3 length is 14 residues.

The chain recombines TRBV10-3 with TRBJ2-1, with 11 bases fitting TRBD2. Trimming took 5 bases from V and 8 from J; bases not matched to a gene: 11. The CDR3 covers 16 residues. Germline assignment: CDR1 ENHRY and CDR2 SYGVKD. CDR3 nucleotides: TGTGCCATCAGTCTTTCCGGGACTAGCGGTACAGATGAGCAGTTCTTC. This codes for CAISLSGTSGTDEQFF.

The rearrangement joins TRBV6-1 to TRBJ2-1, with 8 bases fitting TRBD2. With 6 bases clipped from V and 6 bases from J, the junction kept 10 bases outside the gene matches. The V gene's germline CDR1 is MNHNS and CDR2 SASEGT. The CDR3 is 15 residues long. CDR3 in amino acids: CASSESGRPCNEQFF. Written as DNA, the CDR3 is TGTGCCAGCAGCGAGAGCGGGAGACCCTGCAATGAGCAGTTCTTC.

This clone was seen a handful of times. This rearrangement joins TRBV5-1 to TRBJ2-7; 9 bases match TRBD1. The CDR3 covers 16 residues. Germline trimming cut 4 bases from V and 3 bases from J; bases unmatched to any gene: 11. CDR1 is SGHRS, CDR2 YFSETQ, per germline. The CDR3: CASSNSDRGGGYEQYF. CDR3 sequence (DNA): TGCGCCAGCAGCAACTCGGACAGGGGAGGCGGCTACGAGCAGTACTTC.

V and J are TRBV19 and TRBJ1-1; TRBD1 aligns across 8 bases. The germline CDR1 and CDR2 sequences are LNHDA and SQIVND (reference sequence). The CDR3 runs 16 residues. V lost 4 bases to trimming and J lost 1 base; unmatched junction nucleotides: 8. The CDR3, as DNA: TGTGCCAGTAGTACCTTATCGGGACAGGCGAACACTGAAGCTTTCTTT. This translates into CASSTLSGQANTEAFF.

The CDR3: CASSPTTSGSSYEQYF. In nucleotides, the CDR3 is TGTGCCAGCAGCCCTACGACTAGCGGGAGCTCCTACGAGCAGTACTTC. The chain has TRBV7-9 and TRBJ2-7; 12 bases are a match to TRBD2. The length of the CDR3 is 16 residues. Germline values: CDR1 SEHNR, CDR2 FQNEAQ (reference sequence). V was clipped by 5 bases and J by 0 bases; unmatched bases: 5.

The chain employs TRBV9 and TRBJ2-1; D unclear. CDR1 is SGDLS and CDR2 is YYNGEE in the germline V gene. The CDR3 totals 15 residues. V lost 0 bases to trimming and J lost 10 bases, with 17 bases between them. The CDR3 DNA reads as TGTGCCAGCAGCGTAGGGCCTCCGTCTGGCAAGGAGCAGTTCTTC. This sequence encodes CASSVGPPSGKEQFF.

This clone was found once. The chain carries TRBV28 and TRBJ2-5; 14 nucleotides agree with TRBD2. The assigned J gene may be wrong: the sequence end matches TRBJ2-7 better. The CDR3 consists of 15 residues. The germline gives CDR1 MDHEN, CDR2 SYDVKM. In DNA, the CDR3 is TGTGCCAGCAGTTACGGGACTAGCGGGAGCTACGAGCAGTACTTC. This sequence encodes CASSYGTSGSYEQYF.

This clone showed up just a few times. CDR3 region: CASPGSTSSYNEQFF. Here the CDR3 DNA reads TGTGCCAGTCCGGGTTCTACCAGCTCCTACAATGAGCAGTTCTTC. The rearrangement uses TRBV2 and TRBJ2-1; D is unresolved. With 9 bases removed from V and 0 bases from J, the gap between germline ends came to 15 bases. Per the germline V gene, CDR1 is SNHLY and CDR2 is FYNNEI. The CDR3 runs to 15 residues.

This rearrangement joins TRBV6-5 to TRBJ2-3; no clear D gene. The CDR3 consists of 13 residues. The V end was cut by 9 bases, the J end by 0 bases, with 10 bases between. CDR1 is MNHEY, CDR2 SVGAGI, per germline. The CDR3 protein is CARDFISTDTQYF. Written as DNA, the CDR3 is TGTGCCAGAGACTTCATTAGCACAGATACGCAGTATTTT.

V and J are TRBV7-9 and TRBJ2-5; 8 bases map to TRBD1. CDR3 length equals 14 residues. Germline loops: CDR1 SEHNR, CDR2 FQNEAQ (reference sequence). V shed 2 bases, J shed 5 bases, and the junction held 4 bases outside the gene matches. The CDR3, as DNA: TGTGCCAGCAGCTTACCAGACAGGGGCGAGACCCAGTACTTC. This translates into CASSLPDRGETQYF. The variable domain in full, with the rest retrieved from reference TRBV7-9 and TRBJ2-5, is DTGVSQNPRHKITKRGQNVTFRCDPISEHNRLYWYRQTLGQGPEFLTYFQNEAQLEKSRLLSDRFSAERPKGSFSTLEIQRTEQGDSAMYLCASSLPDRGETQYFGPGTRLLVL.

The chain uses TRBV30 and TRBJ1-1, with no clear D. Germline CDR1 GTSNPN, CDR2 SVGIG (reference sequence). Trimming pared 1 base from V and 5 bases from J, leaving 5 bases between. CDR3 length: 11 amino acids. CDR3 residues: CAWSGVTEAFF. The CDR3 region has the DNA TGTGCCTGGAGTGGAGTAACTGAAGCTTTCTTT.

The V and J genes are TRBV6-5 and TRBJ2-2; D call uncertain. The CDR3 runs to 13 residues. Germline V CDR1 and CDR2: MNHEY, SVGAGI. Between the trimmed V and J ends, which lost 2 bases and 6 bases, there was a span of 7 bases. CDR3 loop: CASSYQTAGELFF. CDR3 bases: TGTGCCAGCAGTTACCAAACTGCCGGGGAGCTGTTTTTT.

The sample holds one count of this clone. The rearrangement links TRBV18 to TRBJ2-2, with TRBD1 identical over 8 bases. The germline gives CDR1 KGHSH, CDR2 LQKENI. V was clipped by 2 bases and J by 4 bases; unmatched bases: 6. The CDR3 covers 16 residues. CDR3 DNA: TGTGCCAGCTCACCAATGACAGGGGAGGTCACCGGGGAGCTGTTTTTT. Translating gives CASSPMTGEVTGELFF.

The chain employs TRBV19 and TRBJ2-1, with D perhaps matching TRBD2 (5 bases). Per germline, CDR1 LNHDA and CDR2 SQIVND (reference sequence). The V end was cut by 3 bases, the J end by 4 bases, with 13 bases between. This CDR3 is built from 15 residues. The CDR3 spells CASSILQRTYNEQFF. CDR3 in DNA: TGTGCCAGTAGTATTCTACAGCGGACGTACAATGAGCAGTTCTTC.

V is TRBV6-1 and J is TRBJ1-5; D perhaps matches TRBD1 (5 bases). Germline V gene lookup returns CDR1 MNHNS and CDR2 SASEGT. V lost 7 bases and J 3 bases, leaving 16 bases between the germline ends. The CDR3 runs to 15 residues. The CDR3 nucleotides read TGTGCCAGCACCGGAGGCGGGGCCTCCAATCAGCCCCAGCATTTT. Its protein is CASTGGGASNQPQHF.

CDR3 sequence reads: CASSLLGLAGEDTQYF. Written as DNA, the CDR3 is TGTGCCAGCAGTCTACTCGGACTAGCGGGAGAAGATACGCAGTATTTT. The chain has TRBV28 and TRBJ2-3; 13 bases are a match to TRBD2. Germline V gene sequence: CDR1 MDHEN, CDR2 SYDVKM. V lost 5 bases and J lost 5; bases outside the gene matches: 7. The CDR3 is 16 residues long.

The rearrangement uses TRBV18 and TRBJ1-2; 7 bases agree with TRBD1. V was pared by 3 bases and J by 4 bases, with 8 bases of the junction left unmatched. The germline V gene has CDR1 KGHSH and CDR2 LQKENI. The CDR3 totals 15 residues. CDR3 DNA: TGTGCCAGCTCACCGCGGGACAGCAGGTTCTATGGCTACACCTTC. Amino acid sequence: CASSPRDSRFYGYTF. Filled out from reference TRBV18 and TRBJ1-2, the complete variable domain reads NAGVMQNPRHLVRRRGQEARLRCSPMKGHSHVYWYRQLPEEGLKFMVYLQKENIIDESGMPKERFSAEFPKEGPSILRIQQVVRGDSAAYFCASSPRDSRFYGYTFGSGTRLTVV.

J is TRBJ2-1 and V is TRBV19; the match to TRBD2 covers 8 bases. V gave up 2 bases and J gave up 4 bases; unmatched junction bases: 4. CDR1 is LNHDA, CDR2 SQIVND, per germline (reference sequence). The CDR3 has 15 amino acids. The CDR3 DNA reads TGTGCCAGTAGTATAACGGGAGGGCCGTACAATGAGCAGTTCTTC. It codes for CASSITGGPYNEQFF.

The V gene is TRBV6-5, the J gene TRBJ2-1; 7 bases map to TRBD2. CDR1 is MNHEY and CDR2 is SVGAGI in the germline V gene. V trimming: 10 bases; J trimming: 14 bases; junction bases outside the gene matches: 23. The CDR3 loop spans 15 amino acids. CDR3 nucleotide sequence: TGTGCCACCAAAACGGTTGGCTCTGCGGGAGAAAAAGAGTTCTTC. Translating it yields CATKTVGSAGEKEFF.

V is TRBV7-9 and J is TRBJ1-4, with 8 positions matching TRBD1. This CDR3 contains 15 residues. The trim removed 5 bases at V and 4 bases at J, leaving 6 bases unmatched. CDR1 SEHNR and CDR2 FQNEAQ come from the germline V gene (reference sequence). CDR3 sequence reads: CASSVDRGHNEKLFF. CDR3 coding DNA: TGTGCCAGCAGCGTAGACAGGGGTCATAATGAAAAACTGTTTTTT.